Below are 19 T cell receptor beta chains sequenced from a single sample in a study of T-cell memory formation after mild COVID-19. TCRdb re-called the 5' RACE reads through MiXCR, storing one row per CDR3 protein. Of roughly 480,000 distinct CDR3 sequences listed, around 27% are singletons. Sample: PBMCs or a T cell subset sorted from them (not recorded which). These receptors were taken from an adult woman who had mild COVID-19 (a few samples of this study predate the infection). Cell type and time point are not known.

The CDR3 sequence: CSVALGWTYEQYF. The CDR3 DNA is TGCAGCGTTGCCTTAGGCTGGACCTACGAGCAGTACTTC. V usage is TRBV29-1 and J usage is TRBJ2-7, with D uncertain. Deletions cut 4 bases from V and 2 bases from J, with 12 bases between. This CDR3 is 13 amino acids long. CDR1 is SQVTM, CDR2 ANQGSEA, per germline.

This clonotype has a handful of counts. The DNA of the CDR3 is TGTGCCAGCAGTAAAGTAGGACTAGCCTCCTACAATGAGCAGTTCTTC. This translates into CASSKVGLASYNEQFF. This chain uses TRBV7-2 with TRBJ2-1; the match to TRBD2 covers 8 bases. The CDR3 spans 16 residues. Per the germline V gene, CDR1 is SGHTA and CDR2 is FQGNSA. V lost 6 bases, J lost 0 bases, and 7 bases stayed unmatched.

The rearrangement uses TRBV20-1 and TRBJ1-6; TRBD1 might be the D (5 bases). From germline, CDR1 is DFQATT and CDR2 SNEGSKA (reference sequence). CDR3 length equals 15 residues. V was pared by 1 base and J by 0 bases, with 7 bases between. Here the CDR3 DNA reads TGCAGTGCTAGAGGGGACGGCTCCTATAATTCACCCCTCCACTTT. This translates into CSARGDGSYNSPLHF.

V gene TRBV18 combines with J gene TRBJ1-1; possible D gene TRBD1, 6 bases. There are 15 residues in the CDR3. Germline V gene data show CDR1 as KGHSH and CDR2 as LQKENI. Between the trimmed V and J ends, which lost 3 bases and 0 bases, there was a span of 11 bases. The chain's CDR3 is CASSPQGIMNTEAFF. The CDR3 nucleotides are TGTGCCAGCTCACCGCAGGGGATCATGAACACTGAAGCTTTCTTT.

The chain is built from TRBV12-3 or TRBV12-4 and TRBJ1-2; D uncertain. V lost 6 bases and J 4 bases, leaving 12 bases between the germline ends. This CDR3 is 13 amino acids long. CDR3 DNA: TGTGCCAGCAGCCCTGCCCGGGTCTATGGCTACACCTTC. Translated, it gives CASSPARVYGYTF.

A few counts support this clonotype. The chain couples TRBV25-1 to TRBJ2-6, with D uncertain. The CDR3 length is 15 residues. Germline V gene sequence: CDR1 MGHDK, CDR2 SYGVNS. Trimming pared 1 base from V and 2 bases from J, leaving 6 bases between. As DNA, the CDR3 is TGTGCCAGCAGTGAATCGGTGGCTGGGGCCAACGTCCTGACTTTC. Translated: CASSESVAGANVLTF.

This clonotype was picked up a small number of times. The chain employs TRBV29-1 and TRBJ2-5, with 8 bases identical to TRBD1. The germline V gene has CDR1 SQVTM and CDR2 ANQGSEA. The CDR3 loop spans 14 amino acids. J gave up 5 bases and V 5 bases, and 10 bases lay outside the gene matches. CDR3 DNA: TGCAGCGTTCGACAGGGGAGTTTAGCGGAGACCCAGTACTTC. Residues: CSVRQGSLAETQYF.

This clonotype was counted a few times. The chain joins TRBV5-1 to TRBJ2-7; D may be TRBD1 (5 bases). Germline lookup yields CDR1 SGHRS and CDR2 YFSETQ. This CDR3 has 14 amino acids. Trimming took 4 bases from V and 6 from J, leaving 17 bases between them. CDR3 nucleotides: TGCGCCAGCAGCACGACAGCGACCCTCGGCGAGCAGTACTTC. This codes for CASSTTATLGEQYF.

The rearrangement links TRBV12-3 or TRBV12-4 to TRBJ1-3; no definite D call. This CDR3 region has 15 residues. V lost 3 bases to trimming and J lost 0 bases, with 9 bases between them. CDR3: CASSFTVSSGNTIYF. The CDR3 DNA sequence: TGTGCCAGCAGTTTTACTGTGTCCTCTGGAAACACCATATATTTT.

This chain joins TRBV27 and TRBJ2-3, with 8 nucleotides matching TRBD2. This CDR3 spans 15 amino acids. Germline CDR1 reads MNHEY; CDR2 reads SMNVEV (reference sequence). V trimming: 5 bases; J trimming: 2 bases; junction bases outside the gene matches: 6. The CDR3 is CASSPLTSATDTQYF. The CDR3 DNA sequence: TGTGCCAGCAGTCCCCTGACTAGCGCCACAGATACGCAGTATTTT.

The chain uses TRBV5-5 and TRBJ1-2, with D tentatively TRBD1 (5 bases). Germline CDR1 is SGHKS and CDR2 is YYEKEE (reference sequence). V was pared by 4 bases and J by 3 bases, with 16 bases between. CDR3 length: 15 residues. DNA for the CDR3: TGTGCCAGCAGCGTGGGACCCCCACCTGACTATGGCTACACCTTC. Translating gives CASSVGPPPDYGYTF.

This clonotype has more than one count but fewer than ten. The CDR3 DNA sequence: TGTGCCACCAGTGATTCCGCCGGCACCATATATTTT. It specifies CATSDSAGTIYF. This sequence joins TRBV24-1 and TRBJ1-3; D ambiguous. Germline lookup yields CDR1 KGHDR and CDR2 SFDVKD. This CDR3 is 12 amino acids long. V lost 2 bases to trimming and J lost 9 bases, with 7 bases between them.

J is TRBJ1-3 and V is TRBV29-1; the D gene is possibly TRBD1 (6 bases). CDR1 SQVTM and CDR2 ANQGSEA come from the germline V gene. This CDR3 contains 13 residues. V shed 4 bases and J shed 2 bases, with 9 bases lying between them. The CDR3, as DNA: TGCAGCGTTGCAGGGGCAACTGGAAACACCATATATTTT. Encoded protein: CSVAGATGNTIYF.

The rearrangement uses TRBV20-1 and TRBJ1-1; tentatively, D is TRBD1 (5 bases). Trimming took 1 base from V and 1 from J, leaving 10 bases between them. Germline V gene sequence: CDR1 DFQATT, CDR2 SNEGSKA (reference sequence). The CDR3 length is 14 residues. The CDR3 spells CSARVGGGNTEAFF. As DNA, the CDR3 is TGCAGTGCTAGAGTGGGTGGGGGGAACACTGAAGCTTTCTTT.

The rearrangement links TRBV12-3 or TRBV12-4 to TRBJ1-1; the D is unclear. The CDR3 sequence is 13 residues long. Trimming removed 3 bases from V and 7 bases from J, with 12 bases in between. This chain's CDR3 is CASSFGLPYEAFF. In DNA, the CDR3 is TGTGCCAGCAGTTTCGGGCTACCTTATGAAGCTTTCTTT.

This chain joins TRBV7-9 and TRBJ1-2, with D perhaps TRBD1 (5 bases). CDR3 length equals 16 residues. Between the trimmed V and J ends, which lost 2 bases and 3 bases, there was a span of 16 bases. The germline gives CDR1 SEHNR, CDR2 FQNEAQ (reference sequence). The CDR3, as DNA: TGTGCCAGCAGCTTAATTCCAGGGACTACTCACTATGGCTACACCTTC. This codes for CASSLIPGTTHYGYTF.

The CDR3 spells CASSTTGYSNQPQHF. The CDR3 DNA follows: TGTGCCAGCAGCACCACAGGGTATAGCAATCAGCCCCAGCATTTT. This chain joins TRBV7-3 and TRBJ1-5; D possibly corresponds to TRBD1 (6 bases). Germline V gene lookup returns CDR1 SGHTA and CDR2 FQGTGA. The ends were cut back, 5 bases at V and 0 bases at J, with 11 bases in the middle. This CDR3 spans 15 amino acids.

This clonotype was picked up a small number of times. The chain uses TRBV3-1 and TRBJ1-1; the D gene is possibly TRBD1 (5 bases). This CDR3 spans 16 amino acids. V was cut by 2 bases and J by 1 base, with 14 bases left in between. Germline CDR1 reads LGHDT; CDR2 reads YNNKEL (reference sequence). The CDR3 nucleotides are TGTGCCAGCAGCCAAACGGGGGAGGGTTCGAACACTGAAGCTTTCTTT. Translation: CASSQTGEGSNTEAFF.

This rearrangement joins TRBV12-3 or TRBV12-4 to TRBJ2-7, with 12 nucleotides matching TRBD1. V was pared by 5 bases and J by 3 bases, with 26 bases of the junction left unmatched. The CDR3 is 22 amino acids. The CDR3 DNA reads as TGTGCCAGCAGTCCCGGCCTTGGCTCCGGGACAGGGGGCCATCGCCGACTCTACGAGCAGTACTTC. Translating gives CASSPGLGSGTGGHRRLYEQYF.